This record covers a single T cell receptor beta chain. Its specificity is unknown. The sample belongs to a study of shared clonotypes between healthy human individuals. General study findings and limits: Naive subsets generally exceeded memory subsets in estimated richness. The study found lower generation probabilities in non-shared clonotypes than in those shared by all four donors.

This CDR3 spans 16 amino acids. Germline CDR1 is SGHVS and CDR2 is FQNEAQ. Unmatched junction bases numbered 8, after V lost 1 base and J lost 6 bases. In the original analysis: ImmunoSEQ only sent back junction sequences with no quality scores, so filtering was done differently. Sequencing used immunoSEQ multiplex PCR; TCRdb keeps in-frame clones, though not all of them. Clone size and the V and J calls come from that table; the DNA yielded D and trimming. This sample has fewer than 2.5 million clones, with 80% to 95% found just once. Input material: naive CD4+ T cells from PBMCs. The subset here: CD45RA+ positively selected. The sequence derives from a man younger than 30 in good health. Some clones in this sample may be carry-over from other donors' samples. The gene calls are TRBV7-8 and TRBJ2-1; 8 nucleotides line up with TRBD2. CDR3 coding DNA: TGTGCCAGCAGCTTAGTCTGGGCTAGCGGGCGCAATGAGCAGTTCTTC. Translation gives CASSLVWASGRNEQFF.